The 29 T cell receptor beta chains presented below share a single source sample, sequenced in a study of read filtering for tumor transcriptome and immune sequencing. This library used 300 to 450 ng RNA and molecular barcoded adaptors spanning alpha/delta and beta/gamma chains. TCRdb recomputed calls from the reads with MiXCR, one row per CDR3 protein. The sample includes 7,000 to 10,000 distinct CDR3 sequences, about 17% of them seen just once. The sequencing input was a population of CD138-negative cells sorted from bone marrow. These receptors were taken from a donor over 35 with multiple myeloma.

This clonotype has a handful of counts. At one end the junction does not follow the germline gene, possibly because of a read error. The chain recombines TRBV7-6 with TRBJ2-7; 9 bases map to TRBD2. Germline-derived CDR1 and CDR2 are SGHVS and FNYEAQ. This CDR3 is 15 amino acids long. The CDR3 loop is CDSSLEAGGLYEQYF. DNA of the CDR3: TGTGACAGCAGCTTGGAAGCGGGAGGCCTCTACGAGCAGTATTTC.

This clonotype was observed many times. V gene TRBV7-8 combines with J gene TRBJ1-2; no definite D call. V dropped 7 bases and J dropped 8 bases, with 20 bases sitting between them. The CDR3 is 14 residues long. CDR1 is SGHVS and CDR2 is FQNEAQ in the germline V gene. CDR3: CASTLGTNYAGYTF. The CDR3 DNA sequence: TGTGCCAGCACCCTAGGAACGAATTATGCAGGCTACACCTTC.

Comment on this clonotype: Given a far larger clone just one base away, this is likely a sequencing read error. The chain uses TRBV7-3 and TRBJ2-5, with 11 bases identical to TRBD2. Germline lookup yields CDR1 SGHTA and CDR2 FQGTGA. The CDR3 totals 16 residues. CDR3 in amino acids: CASGLMGTSGYETQYF. The CDR3 region has the DNA TGTGCCAGCGGCTTAATGGGGACTAGCGGTTATGAGACCCAGTACTTC.

This clonotype was seen more than once but under ten times. One junction end disagrees with the germline gene, perhaps due to a read error. CDR3 sequence: CSVGPAGNLAGELFF. The CDR3 DNA follows: TGTAGCGTTGGACCAGCGGGAAATCTGGCCGGGGAGCTGTTTTTT. The chain uses TRBV29-1 and TRBJ2-2; 7 bases line up with TRBD2. CDR1 is SQVTM and CDR2 is ANQGSEA in the germline V gene. The length of the CDR3 is 15 residues.

With respect to this clonotype: Mismatch with germline at one junction end may stem from a read error. V gene TRBV19 combines with J gene TRBJ2-1, with 9 positions matching TRBD2. This CDR3 contains 16 residues. Germline CDR1 LNHDA, CDR2 SQIVND (reference sequence). The CDR3 DNA follows: TGCGCCAGTAGGAGGGTAGCAGCGGGAGGCCTCAGTGAGCAGTTCTTC. Protein: CASRRVAAGGLSEQFF.

Relative to its sample, this clonotype is medium-sized (0.01 to 0.1%). V gene TRBV7-8 combines with J gene TRBJ2-5; D is possibly TRBD2 (5 bases). Trimming removed 7 bases at V and 5 bases at J, with 20 bases between. The CDR3 length is 15 residues. CDR1 and CDR2 from the germline V gene are SGHVS and FQNEAQ. CDR3 nucleotide sequence: TGTGCCAGCACCCCCGAGGCCGGGGTTGGGGAGACCCAGTACTTC. This encodes CASTPEAGVGETQYF.

As concerns this clonotype: One junction end disagrees with the germline gene, perhaps due to a read error. This chain uses TRBV20-1 with TRBJ2-7; 7 positions match TRBD2. This CDR3 has 14 amino acids. Germline V CDR1 and CDR2: DFQATT, SNEGSKA (reference sequence). CDR3 sequence reads: CSASASGSSYEQHF. DNA of the CDR3: TGCAGTGCTAGCGCTAGCGGCAGCTCCTACGAGCAGCACTTC.

As to this clonotype: Given the absence of the conserved phenylalanine or tryptophan at the CDR3 end, a read error is likely. This chain joins TRBV7-9 and TRBJ1-1, with unresolved D. Germline-derived CDR1 and CDR2 are SEHNR and FQNEAQ (reference sequence). The CDR3 loop spans 12 amino acids. CDR3 region: CASSLAGTEAFS. The DNA for the CDR3 is TGCGCCAGCAGCTTAGCTGGCACTGAAGCTTTCTCT.

This clonotype was recorded many times. The V and J genes are TRBV7-9 and TRBJ2-3; the D gene is possibly TRBD1 (5 bases). V gave up 2 bases and J gave up 0 bases, with 15 bases separating them. Per germline, CDR1 SEHNR and CDR2 FQNEAQ (reference sequence). The CDR3 extends over 17 amino acids. CDR3 residues: CASSLNGPGSSTDTQYF. Here the CDR3 DNA reads TGTGCCAGCAGCTTAAACGGTCCAGGGTCCAGCACAGATACGCAGTATTTT.

This clonotype was seen at least ten times. The J gene is TRBJ2-3, the V gene TRBV7-2, with TRBD2 matching over 7 bases. There are 13 residues in the CDR3. CDR1 SGHTA and CDR2 FQGNSA come from the germline V gene. The junction had 2 bases not matched to a gene; V was cut back by 4 bases and J by 4 bases. This chain's CDR3 is CASSWGGADTQYF. The CDR3 bases are TGTGCCAGCAGCTGGGGGGGGGCAGATACGCAGTATTTT. Full variable domain (outside the CDR3, taken from reference TRBV7-2 and TRBJ2-3): GAGVSQSPSNKVTEKGKDVELRCDPISGHTALYWYRQSLGQGLEFLIYFQGNSAPDKSGLPSDRFSAERTGGSVSTLTIQRTQQEDSAVYLCASSWGGADTQYFGPGTRLTVL.

Many counts were recorded for this clonotype. The rearrangement uses TRBV11-2 and TRBJ1-2; 10 bases line up with TRBD1. The V gene's germline CDR1 is SGHAT and CDR2 FQNNGV. The CDR3 contains 16 residues. V was pared by 3 bases and J by 2 bases, with 6 bases of the junction left unmatched. Here the CDR3 reads CASSLSGTGVNYGYTF. CDR3 nucleotide sequence: TGTGCCAGCAGCTTGTCCGGGACAGGGGTCAACTATGGCTACACCTTC.

The rearrangement uses TRBV4-1 and TRBJ2-7, with D tentatively TRBD2 (5 bases). Trimming took off 1 base at V and 0 bases at J, with 10 bases between the two ends. CDR3 length: 15 amino acids. From germline, CDR1 is MGHRA and CDR2 YSYEKL. The CDR3 reads CASSQVEDYSYEQYF. CDR3 in DNA: TGCGCCAGCAGCCAAGTGGAGGATTACTCCTACGAGCAGTACTTC.

This clonotype was observed many times. This chain uses TRBV6-5 with TRBJ2-5; D not resolved. The V end was cut by 0 bases, the J end by 1 base, with 6 bases between. This CDR3 comprises 14 residues. CDR1 MNHEY and CDR2 SVGAGI come from the germline V gene. This CDR3 is CASSYSSAQETQYF. The CDR3 coding sequence is TGTGCCAGCAGTTACTCGTCGGCCCAAGAGACCCAGTACTTC.

Comments on this clonotype: Because it lacks the conserved phenylalanine or tryptophan at the end, this CDR3 is likely a read error. No DNA is shown, since the ends of the CDR3 on it are uncertain; the CDR3 is the one TCRdb lists. This chain joins TRBV28 and TRBJ2-1; the table's D call, TRBD1, was not checked against the DNA. The CDR3 is 11 amino acids in total, end residues counted. Germline V lookup: CDR1 MDHEN, CDR2 SYDVKM. CDR3 residues: CASSFTGGQFL.

A note on this clonotype: The junction departs from germline at one end; a sequencing error may be responsible. This CDR3 is CADSQDTYRFNTEAFF. As DNA, the CDR3 is TGCGCCGACAGCCAAGATACCTACAGGTTCAACACTGAAGCCTTCTTT. The chain carries TRBV4-1 and TRBJ1-1; D might be TRBD1 (5 bases). This CDR3 region has 16 residues. The germline V gene encodes CDR1 MGHRA and CDR2 YSYEKL.

In this sample, this clonotype turned up many times. J is TRBJ2-3 and V is TRBV27, with no clear D. Germline values: CDR1 MNHEY, CDR2 SMNVEV (reference sequence). The CDR3 totals 14 residues. V shed 2 bases and J shed 2 bases, with 8 bases lying between them. In DNA form, the CDR3 reads TGTGCCAGCAGTTTACAGTTTATCACAGATACGCAGTATTTT. Translating gives CASSLQFITDTQYF.

This clonotype appeared many times. Being one base from a much bigger clone, this may be a read error. The chain is built from TRBV19 and TRBJ1-6; 8 bases line up with TRBD1. The germline V gene has CDR1 LNHDA and CDR2 SQIVND (reference sequence). The CDR3 spans 16 residues. The CDR3 bases are TGTGCCAACTTGGACAGGGTAAACTCCTATAATTCACCCCGCCACTTT. Amino acid sequence: CANLDRVNSYNSPRHF.

This clonotype showed up many times. The chain combines TRBV11-2 with TRBJ2-6; no reliable D call. V gave up 5 bases and J gave up 0 bases, with 17 bases separating them. CDR3 length equals 18 residues. Germline V lookup: CDR1 SGHAT, CDR2 FQNNGV. CDR3 in DNA: TGTGCCAGCAGCGGTGTTAGACACAGATTCTCTGGGGCCAACGTCCTGACTTTC. This gives the protein CASSGVRHRFSGANVLTF.

With respect to this clonotype: It may be a read error: a sequence one base away is much more abundant. The gene calls are TRBV29-1 and TRBJ2-7; 8 bases line up with TRBD2. The CDR3 runs to 14 residues. Germline-derived CDR1 and CDR2 are SQVTM and ANQGSEA. J lost 2 bases, V lost 4 bases, and 7 bases had no gene match. The CDR3 DNA is TGCAGCGTTGGGGGGATAGCGGGGACCTACGAGCAGTACTTC. Translating it yields CSVGGIAGTYEQYF.

Sample share makes this clonotype medium-sized. This chain links TRBV6-5 with TRBJ2-1, with D possibly matching TRBD2 (6 bases). Trimming shortened V by 8 bases and J by 6 bases, and 14 bases separated the two germline ends. Per the germline V gene, CDR1 is MNHEY and CDR2 is SVGAGI. The CDR3 has 13 residues. As DNA, the CDR3 is TGTGCCAGCTCTACCGGGACTTCCAATGAGCAGTTCTTC. This codes for CASSTGTSNEQFF.

The sample holds many counts of this clonotype. V gene TRBV6-1 combines with J gene TRBJ2-5; the match to TRBD1 covers 11 bases. The CDR3 is made up of 15 amino acids. With 6 bases clipped from V and 3 bases from J, the junction kept 6 bases outside the gene matches. The germline gives CDR1 MNHNS, CDR2 SASEGT. CDR3 residues: CASSSGTGGKETQYF. The CDR3, as DNA: TGTGCCAGCAGCTCCGGGACAGGGGGGAAAGAGACCCAGTACTTC.

Worth noting for this clonotype: A much more abundant neighbour one base away suggests this may be a read error. No conserved phenylalanine or tryptophan ends this CDR3, so it is likely a read error. The rearrangement links TRBV7-2 to TRBJ1-5; D is unresolved. Deletions cut 3 bases from V and 1 base from J, with 4 bases between. The germline gives CDR1 SGHTA, CDR2 FQGNSA. CDR3 length: 13 amino acids. CDR3 loop: CASSLSSNQPQHI. DNA for the CDR3: TGTGCCAGCAGCTTGTCAAGCAATCAGCCCCAGCATATT.

This clonotype appeared many times. The gene calls are TRBV25-1 and TRBJ2-7; a possible D gene is TRBD2 (7 bases). Trimming left V 3 bases short and J 5 bases short, with 11 bases between. In germline, CDR1 is MGHDK, CDR2 SYGVNS. This CDR3 spans 13 amino acids. The CDR3 sequence: CASSDPGGHEQYF. CDR3 nucleotide sequence: TGTGCCAGCAGTGACCCGGGGGGCCACGAGCAGTACTTC.

A note on this clonotype: A much larger clonotype is one base distant, so this may be a read error. V is TRBV4-3 and J is TRBJ2-7; perhaps TRBD2 as D (5 bases). The J call may be in error: the DNA end matches TRBJ2-1 better. The CDR3 has 15 amino acids. Germline lookup yields CDR1 LGHNA and CDR2 YSLEER. The CDR3 is CASSQDRTPSYEQFF. CDR3 in DNA: TGCGCCAGCAGCCAAGATCGGACTCCCTCCTACGAGCAGTTCTTC.

This clonotype was observed many times. This chain uses TRBV7-2 with TRBJ1-3; 7 nucleotides agree with TRBD1. Looked up from germline, CDR1 is SGHTA and CDR2 is FQGNSA. The J segment lost 0 bases and the V segment lost 4 bases, leaving 6 bases of the junction unmatched. The CDR3 is 16 amino acids. The chain's CDR3 is CASSSGQARSGNTIYF. The CDR3 DNA reads TGTGCCAGCAGCTCCGGACAGGCCCGCTCTGGAAACACCATATATTTT.

This clonotype showed up many times. V and J are TRBV3-1 and TRBJ2-5; no firm D call. CDR3 length: 13 residues. Per the germline V gene, CDR1 is LGHDT and CDR2 is YNNKEL (reference sequence). V shed 3 bases and J shed 7 bases, with 12 bases lying between them. The CDR3, as DNA: TGTGCCAGCAGCCATTACGGACCGGGGACCCAGTACTTC. It codes for CASSHYGPGTQYF.

There are many counts of this clonotype. The V and J genes are TRBV20-1 and TRBJ1-1; no clear D gene. V lost 3 bases to trimming and J lost 1 base, with 6 bases between them. This CDR3 has 12 amino acids. Germline values: CDR1 DFQATT, CDR2 SNEGSKA (reference sequence). CDR3 bases: TGCAGTGCTAGGGACGGGAACACTGAAGCTTTCTTT. It specifies CSARDGNTEAFF.

At least ten counts were recorded for this clonotype. The rearrangement links TRBV20-1 to TRBJ2-3; D gene uncertain. The CDR3 contains 13 residues. Trimming took 0 bases from V and 2 from J, leaving 6 bases between them. Per germline, CDR1 DFQATT and CDR2 SNEGSKA (reference sequence). The CDR3 nucleotides are TGCAGTGCTAGAGACGCGTACACAGATACGCAGTATTTT. It encodes CSARDAYTDTQYF.

In the case of this clonotype: A far larger clone is off by one base, so a read error is likely. The chain recombines TRBV18 with TRBJ2-1, with 7 positions matching TRBD1. The CDR3 loop spans 14 amino acids. CDR1 and CDR2 (germline): KGHSH, LQKENI. In DNA form, the CDR3 reads TGTGCCAGCTCACCAATGCAGGGGGTCGAGACCCTGTACTTC. As protein: CASSPMQGVETLYF.